One and the same sample provided the 21 T cell receptor beta chains below, sequenced in a study of cytomegalovirus exposure and HLA in healthy donors. Measured with immunoSEQ multiplex PCR; TCRdb has only the in-frame clones, and not every one. The sample holds more than 100,000 clones, 88% seen once. What was sequenced was PBMCs. The receptors derive from a man aged 25-40 years in good health and CMV-seronegative.

V usage is TRBV7-9 and J usage is TRBJ1-2; TRBD1 matches 8 bases. Germline CDR1 SEHNR, CDR2 FQNEAQ (reference sequence). V dropped 3 bases and J dropped 6; count of bases not matched to a gene: 9. The CDR3 is 15 amino acids. The CDR3 DNA reads TGTGCCAGCAGCTTGGCTGACAGGGGAGGCAATGGCTACACCTTC. Translation gives CASSLADRGGNGYTF.

The CDR3 bases are TGCGCCAGCAGCCAAGAGGTGGGGGGGAGCGGGAGTAAACGAAAGACCCAGTACTTC. Translating gives CASSQEVGGSGSKRKTQYF. V gene TRBV4-1 combines with J gene TRBJ2-5, with TRBD2 matching over 8 bases. V lost 0 bases, J lost 6 bases, and 18 bases stayed unmatched. The CDR3 is 19 residues long. The germline V gene has CDR1 MGHRA and CDR2 YSYEKL.

The V call is TRBV19, the J call TRBJ2-3; TRBD2 agrees at 10 bases. Germline loops: CDR1 LNHDA, CDR2 SQIVND (reference sequence). The V gene end was trimmed by 4 bases and the J gene end by 4 bases; junction bases not matched to a gene: 8. The CDR3 totals 16 residues. CDR3 nucleotide sequence: TGTGCCAGTAGTACTACCTCAGCGGGAGGGGCAGATACGCAGTATTTT. Protein: CASSTTSAGGADTQYF.

Notes on this clone: This specimen includes other DNA sequences encoding the same CDR3. The gene calls are TRBV5-1 and TRBJ2-5; D gene ambiguous. The CDR3 covers 11 residues. Trimming pared 2 bases from V and 5 bases from J, leaving 4 bases between. Per the germline V gene, CDR1 is SGHRS and CDR2 is YFSETQ. The CDR3 sequence: CASSFGETQYF. In DNA, the CDR3 is TGCGCCAGCAGCTTCGGGGAGACCCAGTACTTC. Supplemented by reference TRBV5-1 and TRBJ2-5, the full variable domain reads KAGVTQTPRYLIKTRGQQVTLSCSPISGHRSVSWYQQTPGQGLQFLFEYFSETQRNKGNFPGRFSGRQFSNSRSEMNVSTLELGDSALYLCASSFGETQYFGPGTRLLVL.

This clone was detected only once. This sequence joins TRBV11-2 and TRBJ2-7; the match to TRBD2 covers 10 bases. This CDR3 has 15 amino acids. Germline CDR1 reads SGHAT; CDR2 reads FQNNGV. Trimming cost V 5 bases and J 4 bases; bases outside gene matches: 8. CDR3 residues: CASSPLLAGRYEQYF. For the CDR3, the DNA is TGTGCCAGCAGCCCGCTACTAGCGGGAAGATACGAGCAGTACTTC.

This rearrangement joins TRBV13 to TRBJ1-6; 7 nucleotides align to TRBD1. Germline assignment: CDR1 PRHDT and CDR2 FYEKMQ (reference sequence). The CDR3 has 15 residues. With V trimmed by 2 bases and J by 6 bases, 4 bases remained unmatched. The CDR3 DNA reads TGTGCCAGCAGCTTAAGGGGGCTCGGTAATTCACCCCTCCACTTT. Translating it yields CASSLRGLGNSPLHF.

The chain links TRBV10-1 to TRBJ2-5; D is unclear. Germline V lookup: CDR1 WNHNN, CDR2 SYGVQD (reference sequence). The CDR3 is 12 residues long. V lost 2 bases and J lost 5, with 6 bases in between. The CDR3 sequence is CASSEPGETQYF. CDR3 nucleotide sequence: TGCGCCAGCAGTGAGCCCGGGGAGACCCAGTACTTC.

V gene TRBV6-5 combines with J gene TRBJ1-1; maybe TRBD1 (5 bases). V was cut by 6 bases and J by 1 base, with 12 bases left in between. This CDR3 has 14 residues. Germline V gives CDR1 MNHEY, CDR2 SVGAGI. CDR3 nucleotides: TGTGCCAGCAGGGGGTTGACAGAGAACACTGAAGCTTTCTTT. This gives the protein CASRGLTENTEAFF.

J is TRBJ2-2 and V is TRBV7-9; 14 nucleotides agree with TRBD2. Per germline, CDR1 SEHNR and CDR2 FQNEAQ (reference sequence). Trimming cost V 5 bases and J 5 bases; bases outside gene matches: 13. The length of the CDR3 is 19 residues. The CDR3 bases are TGTGCCAGCAGCCACCTCCCGGGACTAGCGGGAGTAGGGACCGGGGAGCTGTTTTTT. It codes for CASSHLPGLAGVGTGELFF.

This chain links TRBV9 with TRBJ1-2; D gene uncertain. Trimming pared 0 bases from V and 0 bases from J, leaving 9 bases between. The germline V gene has CDR1 SGDLS and CDR2 YYNGEE. This CDR3 is 15 amino acids long. The CDR3 coding sequence is TGTGCCAGCAGCGTAGGGGAGCTAGCTAACTATGGCTACACCTTC. Its protein product is CASSVGELANYGYTF.

The chain combines TRBV7-2 with TRBJ2-3; D is uncertain. Per germline, CDR1 SGHTA and CDR2 FQGNSA. The CDR3 has 15 amino acids. V was cut by 4 bases and J by 1 base, with 12 bases left in between. The DNA for the CDR3 is TGTGCCAGCAGCTCAGGTGCAACCGGCACAGATACGCAGTATTTT. Encoded protein: CASSSGATGTDTQYF.

The gene calls are TRBV6-5 and TRBJ2-7, with a tentative D call TRBD1 (5 bases). V shed 6 bases and J shed 2 bases, with 14 bases lying between them. The germline V gene has CDR1 MNHEY and CDR2 SVGAGI. The CDR3 spans 14 residues. Here the CDR3 reads CASRATATTYEQYF. In nucleotides, the CDR3 is TGTGCCAGCAGAGCGACAGCCACTACCTACGAGCAGTACTTC.

The V and J genes are TRBV11-2 and TRBJ1-3; 9 bases match TRBD1. The length of the CDR3 is 16 residues. Germline assignment: CDR1 SGHAT and CDR2 FQNNGV. The V and J ends lost 7 bases and 3 bases, in that order; junction bases with no gene match: 10. CDR3 sequence reads: CASTPGTGTLGNTIYF. CDR3 DNA: TGTGCCAGCACCCCCGGGACAGGGACTCTTGGAAACACCATATATTTT.

The gene calls are TRBV2 and TRBJ1-2; D possibly corresponds to TRBD1 (6 bases). There are 13 residues in the CDR3. With 2 bases removed from V and 8 bases from J, the gap between germline ends came to 12 bases. Per the germline V gene, CDR1 is SNHLY and CDR2 is FYNNEI. The CDR3 spells CASSEQDRPGYTF. The CDR3 DNA sequence: TGTGCCAGCAGTGAACAGGACAGACCCGGCTACACCTTC.

This chain uses TRBV28 with TRBJ1-4; no clear D. From germline, CDR1 is MDHEN and CDR2 SYDVKM. The V end was cut by 8 bases, the J end by 3 bases, with 13 bases between. This CDR3 is built from 14 residues. CDR3 loop: CASAGESANEKLFF. The CDR3 coding sequence is TGTGCCAGCGCCGGGGAATCAGCTAATGAAAAACTGTTTTTT.

V is TRBV7-9 and J is TRBJ1-1; D gene uncertain. The germline V gene has CDR1 SEHNR and CDR2 FQNEAQ (reference sequence). Trimming removed 9 bases at V and 5 bases at J, with 28 bases between. The CDR3 spans 17 residues. The CDR3 here is CASTRLIPFAFRTEAFF. The CDR3 nucleotides read TGTGCCAGTACCCGGTTAATCCCTTTTGCGTTTCGAACTGAAGCTTTCTTT.

V usage is TRBV28 and J usage is TRBJ2-2, with 7 bases that match TRBD2. With 7 bases clipped from V and 4 bases from J, the junction kept 12 bases outside the gene matches. Germline V gene data show CDR1 as MDHEN and CDR2 as SYDVKM. The CDR3 is 16 amino acids. The CDR3, as DNA: TGTGCCAGCATGCGGGAGACACTAGGGGCCACCGGGGAGCTGTTTTTT. Its protein is CASMRETLGATGELFF.

V is TRBV29-1 and J is TRBJ1-1, with 7 bases lining up with TRBD1. J gave up 5 bases and V 3 bases, and 9 bases lay outside the gene matches. CDR1 is SQVTM and CDR2 is ANQGSEA in the germline V gene. The CDR3 spans 14 residues. The CDR3 reads CSVEADRLGTEAFF. CDR3 nucleotides: TGCAGCGTTGAGGCGGACAGGCTGGGGACTGAAGCTTTCTTT. Variable domain in full (rest from reference TRBV29-1 and TRBJ1-1): SAVISQKPSRDICQRGTSLTIQCQVDSQVTMMFWYRQQPGQSLTLIATANQGSEATYESGFVIDKFPISRPNLTFSTLTVSNMSPEDSSIYLCSVEADRLGTEAFFGQGTRLTVV.

This clone has just one count. The V call is TRBV5-1, the J call TRBJ2-1, with 8 nucleotides matching TRBD2. The CDR3 extends over 18 amino acids. Germline V gives CDR1 SGHRS, CDR2 YFSETQ. V trimming: 5 bases; J trimming: 0 bases; junction bases outside the gene matches: 13. The CDR3 here is CASSLLRAAGGSYNEQFF. The CDR3 region has the DNA TGCGCCAGCAGTTTGCTCCGTGCCGCGGGAGGCTCCTACAATGAGCAGTTCTTC.

This clone was detected a few times. This rearrangement joins TRBV30 to TRBJ2-4; D remains ambiguous. This CDR3 has 11 amino acids. V shed 5 bases and J shed 6 bases, with 8 bases lying between them. Germline CDR1 reads GTSNPN; CDR2 reads SVGIG (reference sequence). The CDR3 is CAWEARNIQYF. The CDR3 coding sequence is TGTGCCTGGGAGGCCCGAAACATTCAGTACTTC.

This chain uses TRBV5-4 with TRBJ2-7, with TRBD2 matching over 7 bases. Germline assignment: CDR1 SGHNT and CDR2 YYREEE (reference sequence). The trim removed 3 bases at V and 3 bases at J, leaving 12 bases unmatched. CDR3 length: 16 amino acids. As DNA, the CDR3 is TGTGCCAGCAGCTCAGCTAGCGGCGGCCCTCTCTACGAGCAGTACTTC. This codes for CASSSASGGPLYEQYF. Drawing the rest from reference TRBV5-4 and TRBJ2-7, the complete variable domain is ETGVTQSPTHLIKTRGQQVTLRCSSQSGHNTVSWYQQALGQGPQFIFQYYREEENGRGNFPPRFSGLQFPNYSSELNVNALELDDSALYLCASSSASGGPLYEQYFGPGTRLTVT.